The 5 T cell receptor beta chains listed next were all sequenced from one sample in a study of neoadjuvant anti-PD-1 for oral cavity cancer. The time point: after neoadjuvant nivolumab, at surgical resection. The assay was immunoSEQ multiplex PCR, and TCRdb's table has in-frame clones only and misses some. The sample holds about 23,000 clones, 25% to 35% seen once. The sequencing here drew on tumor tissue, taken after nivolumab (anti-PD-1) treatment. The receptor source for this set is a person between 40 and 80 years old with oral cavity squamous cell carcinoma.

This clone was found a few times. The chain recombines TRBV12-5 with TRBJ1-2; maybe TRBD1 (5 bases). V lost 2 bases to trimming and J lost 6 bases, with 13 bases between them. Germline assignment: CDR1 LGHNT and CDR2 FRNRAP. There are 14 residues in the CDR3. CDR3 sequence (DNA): TGTGCTAGTGGTTTGCTCCCGGGGGGGGATGGCTACACCTTC. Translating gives CASGLLPGGDGYTF. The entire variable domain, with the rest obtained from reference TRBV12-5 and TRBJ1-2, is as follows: DARVTQTPRHKVTEMGQEVTMRCQPILGHNTVFWYRQTMMQGLELLAYFRNRAPLDDSGMPKDRFSAEMPDATLATLKIQPSEPRDSAVYFCASGLLPGGDGYTFGSGTRLTVV.

The CDR3 loop is CSVEEGSSGAQAGQYF. CDR3 nucleotide sequence: TGCAGCGTTGAAGAAGGGAGTAGCGGGGCCCAGGCGGGGCAGTACTTC. V gene TRBV29-1 combines with J gene TRBJ2-7; 8 bases match TRBD2. The CDR3 has 16 amino acids. Looked up from germline, CDR1 is SQVTM and CDR2 is ANQGSEA. Losses at the gene ends were 0 bases for V and 9 bases for J; bases not matched to a gene: 16.

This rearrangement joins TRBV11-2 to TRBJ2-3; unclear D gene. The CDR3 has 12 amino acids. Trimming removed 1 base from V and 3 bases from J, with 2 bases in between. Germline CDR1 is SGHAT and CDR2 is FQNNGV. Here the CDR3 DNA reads TGTGCCAGCAGCTTAGGAACAGATACGCAGTATTTT. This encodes CASSLGTDTQYF.

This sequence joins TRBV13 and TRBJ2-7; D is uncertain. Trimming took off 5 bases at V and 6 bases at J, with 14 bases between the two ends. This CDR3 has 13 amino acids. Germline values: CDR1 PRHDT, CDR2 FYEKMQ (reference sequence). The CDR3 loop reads CASSPPVVREQYF. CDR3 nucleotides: TGTGCCAGCAGCCCCCCGGTCGTTCGCGAGCAGTACTTC.

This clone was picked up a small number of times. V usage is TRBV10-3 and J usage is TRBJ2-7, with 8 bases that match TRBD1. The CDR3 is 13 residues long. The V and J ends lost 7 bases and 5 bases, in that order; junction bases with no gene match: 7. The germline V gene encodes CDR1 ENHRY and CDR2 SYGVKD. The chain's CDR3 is CAINGQGLHEQYF. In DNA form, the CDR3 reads TGTGCCATCAATGGACAGGGACTGCACGAGCAGTACTTC.